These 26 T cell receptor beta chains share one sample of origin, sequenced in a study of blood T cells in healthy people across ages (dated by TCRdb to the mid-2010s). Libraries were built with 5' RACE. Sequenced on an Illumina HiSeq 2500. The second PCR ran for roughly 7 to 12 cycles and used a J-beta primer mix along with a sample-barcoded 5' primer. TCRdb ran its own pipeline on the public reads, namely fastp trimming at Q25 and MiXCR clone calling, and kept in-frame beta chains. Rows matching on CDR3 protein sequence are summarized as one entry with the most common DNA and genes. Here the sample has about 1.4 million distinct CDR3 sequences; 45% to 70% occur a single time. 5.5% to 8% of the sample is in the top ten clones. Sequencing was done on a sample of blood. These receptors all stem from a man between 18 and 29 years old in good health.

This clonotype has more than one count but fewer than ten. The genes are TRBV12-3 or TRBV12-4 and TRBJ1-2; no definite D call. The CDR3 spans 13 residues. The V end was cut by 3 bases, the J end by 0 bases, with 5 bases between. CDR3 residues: CASSFSTNYGYTF. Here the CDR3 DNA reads TGTGCCAGCAGTTTCTCAACTAACTATGGCTACACCTTC.

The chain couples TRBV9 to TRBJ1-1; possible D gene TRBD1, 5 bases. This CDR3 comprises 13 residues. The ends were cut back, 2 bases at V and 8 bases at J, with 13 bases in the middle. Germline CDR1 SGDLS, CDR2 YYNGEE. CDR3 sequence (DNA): TGTGCCAGCAGCGTTGGAGGGGTACGCGAAGCTTTCTTT. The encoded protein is CASSVGGVREAFF.

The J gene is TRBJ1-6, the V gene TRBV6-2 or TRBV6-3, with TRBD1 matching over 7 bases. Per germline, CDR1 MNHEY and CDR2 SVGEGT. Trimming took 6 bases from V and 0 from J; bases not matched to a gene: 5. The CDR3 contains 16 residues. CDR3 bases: TGTGCCAGCAGGAGGGGACAGACCTCCTATAATTCACCCCTCCACTTT. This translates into CASRRGQTSYNSPLHF.

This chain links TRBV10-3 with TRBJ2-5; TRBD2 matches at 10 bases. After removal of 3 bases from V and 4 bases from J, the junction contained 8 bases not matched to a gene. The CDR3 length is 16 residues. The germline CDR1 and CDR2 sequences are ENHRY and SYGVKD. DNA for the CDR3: TGTGCCATCAGTGATCCCCTAGCGGGAGTGGTAGAGACCCAGTACTTC. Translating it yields CAISDPLAGVVETQYF.

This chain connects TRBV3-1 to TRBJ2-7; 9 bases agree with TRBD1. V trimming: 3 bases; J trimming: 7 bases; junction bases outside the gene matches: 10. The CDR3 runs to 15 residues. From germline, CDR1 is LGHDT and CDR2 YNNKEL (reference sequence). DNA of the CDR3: TGTGCCAGCAGCCATGCGGGACAGGGTTTTGGAGAGCAGTACTTC. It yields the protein CASSHAGQGFGEQYF.

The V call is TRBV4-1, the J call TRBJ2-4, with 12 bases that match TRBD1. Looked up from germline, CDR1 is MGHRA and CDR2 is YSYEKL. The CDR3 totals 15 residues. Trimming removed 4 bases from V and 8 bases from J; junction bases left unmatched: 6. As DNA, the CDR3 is TGCGCCAGCAGCCTCGGGACAGGGGGCCGGGACATTCAGTACTTC. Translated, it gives CASSLGTGGRDIQYF.

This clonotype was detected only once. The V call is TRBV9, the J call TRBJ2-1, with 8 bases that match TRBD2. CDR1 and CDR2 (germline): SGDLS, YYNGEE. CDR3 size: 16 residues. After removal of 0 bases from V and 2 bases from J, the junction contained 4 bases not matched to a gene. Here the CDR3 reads CASSVAAREAYNEQFF. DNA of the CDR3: TGTGCCAGCAGCGTAGCGGCGCGGGAGGCCTACAATGAGCAGTTCTTC.

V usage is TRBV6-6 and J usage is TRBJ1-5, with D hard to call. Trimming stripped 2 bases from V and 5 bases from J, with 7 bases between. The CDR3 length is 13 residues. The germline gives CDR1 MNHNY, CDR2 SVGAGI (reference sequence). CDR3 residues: CASSYPGDQPQHF. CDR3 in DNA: TGTGCCAGCAGTTACCCCGGGGATCAGCCCCAGCATTTT.

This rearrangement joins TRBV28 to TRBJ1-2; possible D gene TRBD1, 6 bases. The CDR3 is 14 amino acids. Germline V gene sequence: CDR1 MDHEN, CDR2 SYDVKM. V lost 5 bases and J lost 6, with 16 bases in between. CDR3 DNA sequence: TGTGCCAGCAGTCCCCAAAGTCGGACAGATGGCTACACCTTC. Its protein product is CASSPQSRTDGYTF.

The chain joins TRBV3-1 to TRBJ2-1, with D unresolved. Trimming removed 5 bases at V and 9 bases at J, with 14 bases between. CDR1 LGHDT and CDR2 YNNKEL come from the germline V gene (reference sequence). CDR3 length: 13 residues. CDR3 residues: CASSALGSIEQFF. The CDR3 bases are TGTGCCAGCAGCGCCCTTGGGTCTATTGAGCAGTTCTTC.

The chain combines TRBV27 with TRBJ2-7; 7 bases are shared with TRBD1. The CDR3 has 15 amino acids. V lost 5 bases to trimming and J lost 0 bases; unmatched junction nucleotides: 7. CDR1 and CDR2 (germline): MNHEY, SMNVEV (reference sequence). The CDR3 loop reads CASSHVTGASYEQYF. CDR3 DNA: TGTGCCAGCAGTCACGTCACAGGGGCCTCCTACGAGCAGTACTTC.

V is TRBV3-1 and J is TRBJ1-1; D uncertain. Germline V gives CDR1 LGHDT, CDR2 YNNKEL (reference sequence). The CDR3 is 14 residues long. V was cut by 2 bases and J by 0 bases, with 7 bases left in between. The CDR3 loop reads CASSQRTVNTEAFF. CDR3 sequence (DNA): TGTGCCAGCAGCCAAAGGACGGTGAACACTGAAGCTTTCTTT.

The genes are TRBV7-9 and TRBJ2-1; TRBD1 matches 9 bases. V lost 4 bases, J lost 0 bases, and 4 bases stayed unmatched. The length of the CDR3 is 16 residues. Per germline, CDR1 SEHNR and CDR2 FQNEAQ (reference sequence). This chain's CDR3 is CASSSSQGASYNEQFF. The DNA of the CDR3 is TGTGCCAGCAGCTCTTCACAGGGGGCCTCCTACAATGAGCAGTTCTTC.

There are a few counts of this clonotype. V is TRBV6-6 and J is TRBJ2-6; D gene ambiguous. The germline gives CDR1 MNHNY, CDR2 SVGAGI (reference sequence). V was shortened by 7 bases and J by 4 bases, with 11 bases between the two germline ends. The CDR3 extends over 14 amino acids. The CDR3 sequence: CASTGSLGANVLTF. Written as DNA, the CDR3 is TGTGCCAGCACTGGTAGCTTAGGGGCCAACGTCCTGACTTTC.

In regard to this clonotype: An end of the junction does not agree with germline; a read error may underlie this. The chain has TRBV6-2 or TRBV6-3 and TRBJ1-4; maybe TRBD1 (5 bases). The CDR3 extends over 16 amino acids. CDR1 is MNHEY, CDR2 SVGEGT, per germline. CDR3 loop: CASSSQGLTTNEKLFF. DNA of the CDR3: TGTGCCAGCAGTTCGCAGGGCCTAACAACAAATGAAAAACTGTTTTTT.

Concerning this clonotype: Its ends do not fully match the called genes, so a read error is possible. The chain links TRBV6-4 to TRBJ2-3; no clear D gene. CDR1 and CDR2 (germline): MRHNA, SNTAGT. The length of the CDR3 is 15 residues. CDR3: CASSEGYTGTDAQYF. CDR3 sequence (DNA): TGTGCCAGCAGTGAGGGGTATACGGGCACAGATGCGCAGTATTTT.

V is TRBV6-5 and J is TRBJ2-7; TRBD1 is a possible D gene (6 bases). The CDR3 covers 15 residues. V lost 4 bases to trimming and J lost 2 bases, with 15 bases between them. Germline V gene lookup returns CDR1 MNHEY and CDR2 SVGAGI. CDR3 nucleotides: TGTGCCAGCAGTTCCACGTCCAGGGGAGCCTACGAGCAGTACTTC. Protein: CASSSTSRGAYEQYF.

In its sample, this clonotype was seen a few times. CDR3 sequence: CASSPPSVVPASSTDTQYF. CDR3 sequence (DNA): TGTGCCAGCAGCCCCCCTTCGGTAGTTCCAGCCTCTAGCACAGATACGCAGTATTTT. This chain joins TRBV9 and TRBJ2-3; no firm D call. Germline V CDR1 and CDR2: SGDLS, YYNGEE. The V gene lost 4 bases and the J gene lost 0 bases, with 24 bases spanning the gap. This CDR3 is 19 amino acids long.

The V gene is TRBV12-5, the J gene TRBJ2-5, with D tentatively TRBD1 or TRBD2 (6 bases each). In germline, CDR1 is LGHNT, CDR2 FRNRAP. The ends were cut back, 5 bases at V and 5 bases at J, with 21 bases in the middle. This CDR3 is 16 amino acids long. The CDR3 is CASGPNIGGGRETQYF. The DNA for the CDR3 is TGTGCTAGTGGTCCGAACATAGGAGGGGGGCGGGAGACCCAGTACTTC.

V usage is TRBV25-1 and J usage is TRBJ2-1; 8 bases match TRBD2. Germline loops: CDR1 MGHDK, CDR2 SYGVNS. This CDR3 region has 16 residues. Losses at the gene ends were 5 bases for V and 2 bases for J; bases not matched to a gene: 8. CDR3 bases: TGTGCCAGCAGTTTCGTCCGGGGGGGCCCCTACAATGAGCAGTTCTTC. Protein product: CASSFVRGGPYNEQFF.

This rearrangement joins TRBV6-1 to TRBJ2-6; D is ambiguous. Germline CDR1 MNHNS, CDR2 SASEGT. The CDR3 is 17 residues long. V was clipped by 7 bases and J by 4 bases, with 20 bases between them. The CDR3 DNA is TGTGCCAGCATTCACAGCCCCATAAGGTCCGGGGCCAACGTCCTGACTTTC. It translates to CASIHSPIRSGANVLTF.

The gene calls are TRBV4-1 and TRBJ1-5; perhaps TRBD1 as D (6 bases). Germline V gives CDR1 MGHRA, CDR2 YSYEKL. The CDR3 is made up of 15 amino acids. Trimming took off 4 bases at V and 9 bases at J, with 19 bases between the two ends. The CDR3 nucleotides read TGCGCCAGCAGCCCGGGTGGGGGGGCCTCCTGGCCCCAGCATTTT. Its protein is CASSPGGGASWPQHF.

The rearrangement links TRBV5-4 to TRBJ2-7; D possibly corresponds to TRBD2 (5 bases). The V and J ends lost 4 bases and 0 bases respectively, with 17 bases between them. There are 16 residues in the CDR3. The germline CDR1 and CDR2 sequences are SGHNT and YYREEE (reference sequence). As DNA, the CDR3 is TGTGCCAGCAGCGACGGTGGGAGTTTGAGCTCCTACGAGCAGTACTTC. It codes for CASSDGGSLSSYEQYF.

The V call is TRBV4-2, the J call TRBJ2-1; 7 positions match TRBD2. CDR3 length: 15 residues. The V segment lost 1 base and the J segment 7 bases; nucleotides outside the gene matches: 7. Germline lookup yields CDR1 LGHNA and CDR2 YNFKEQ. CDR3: CASSQAQTAGNEQFF. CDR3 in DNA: TGTGCCAGCAGCCAAGCCCAGACAGCGGGGAATGAGCAGTTCTTC.

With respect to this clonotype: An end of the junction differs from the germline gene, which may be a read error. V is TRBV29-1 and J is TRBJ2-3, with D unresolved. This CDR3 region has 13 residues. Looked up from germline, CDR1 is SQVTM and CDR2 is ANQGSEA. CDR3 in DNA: TGCAGCGTTGATACTCGCCGCACAGATACACAGTATTTT. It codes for CSVDTRRTDTQYF.

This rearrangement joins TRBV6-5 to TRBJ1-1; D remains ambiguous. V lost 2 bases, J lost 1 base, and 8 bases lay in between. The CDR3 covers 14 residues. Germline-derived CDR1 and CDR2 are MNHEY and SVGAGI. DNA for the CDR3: TGTGCCAGCAGTTACATCGCAGGGAACACTGAAGCTTTCTTT. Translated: CASSYIAGNTEAFF.